This T cell receptor beta chain was sequenced during a study of breast tumors, draining lymph nodes, adjacent tissues. In this sample, this clonotype turned up many times. TCRdb called the multiplex PCR reads again in MiXCR, with one record for every CDR3 protein. The top ten clones hold more than 0.9% of a sample with 85,000 to 130,000 distinct CDR3 sequences, about 20% of them seen once. Trimming stripped 1 base from V and 10 bases from J, with 16 bases between. The CDR3 runs 14 residues. Per the germline V gene, CDR1 is SGHVS and CDR2 is FQNEAQ. Breast cancer patients provided tissue from their axillary draining lymph nodes.

The gene calls are TRBV7-8 and TRBJ2-5; either TRBD1 or TRBD2 may supply D (5 bases each). The clonotype was recovered from a female donor with breast cancer. Some clones in this sample may be carry-over from other donors' samples. Sequenced: axillary lymph node tissue. The CDR3 region is CASSLDVRGRSQYF. The CDR3 DNA follows: TGTGCCAGCAGCTTAGATGTTAGGGGACGGAGCCAGTACTTC. Complete variable domain (other parts from reference TRBV7-8 and TRBJ2-5): GAGVSQSPRYKVAKRGQDVALRCDPISGHVSLFWYQQALGQGPEFLTYFQNEAQLDKSGLPSDRFFAERPEGSVSTLKIQRTQQEDSAVYLCASSLDVRGRSQYFGPGTRLLVL.